These 25 T cell receptor beta chains were all obtained from the same sample, sequenced in a study of blood T cell repertoires in COVID-19. TCRdb keeps only in-frame clones here, not all; method: immunoSEQ multiplex PCR. The sample has some 200,000 clones, 65% to 90% seen once. The specimen sequenced was peripheral blood. These receptors all stem from a man at least 80 years old with acute or convalescent COVID-19.

This chain uses TRBV5-5 with TRBJ1-4, with D possibly matching TRBD1 (5 bases). Trimming removed 1 base at V and 5 bases at J, with 12 bases between. Per the germline V gene, CDR1 is SGHKS and CDR2 is YYEKEE (reference sequence). CDR3 length: 15 amino acids. The DNA of the CDR3 is TGTGCCAGCAGCTTGACCCAGACAGTGAATGAAAAACTGTTTTTT. Its translation: CASSLTQTVNEKLFF.

This sequence joins TRBV6-4 and TRBJ2-1; 12 bases are a match to TRBD2. Losses at the gene ends were 6 bases for V and 7 bases for J; bases not matched to a gene: 16. This CDR3 is built from 18 residues. The germline V gene has CDR1 MRHNA and CDR2 SNTAGT. CDR3 in amino acids: CASRPRPLAGGPGNEQFF. The CDR3 bases are TGTGCCAGCAGGCCCCGGCCTCTAGCGGGAGGGCCGGGTAATGAGCAGTTCTTC.

The genes are TRBV11-2 and TRBJ2-5; tentatively, D is TRBD2 (5 bases). V was cut by 2 bases and J by 2 bases, with 15 bases left in between. CDR3 size: 16 residues. The germline gives CDR1 SGHAT, CDR2 FQNNGV. The CDR3 reads CASSLMASPNQETQYF. DNA for the CDR3: TGTGCCAGCAGCTTAATGGCTAGCCCTAATCAAGAGACCCAGTACTTC.

The rearrangement joins TRBV30 to TRBJ1-6, with D uncertain. The CDR3 runs to 14 residues. Trimming pared 2 bases from V and 3 bases from J, leaving 8 bases between. Germline assignment: CDR1 GTSNPN and CDR2 SVGIG (reference sequence). The CDR3 coding sequence is TGTGCCTGGAGTAATCCGGTCTATAATTCACCCCTCCACTTT. Translating gives CAWSNPVYNSPLHF.

The chain carries TRBV19 and TRBJ1-1; 7 bases line up with TRBD1. Germline CDR1 is LNHDA and CDR2 is SQIVND (reference sequence). This CDR3 region has 14 residues. V dropped 5 bases and J dropped 5; count of bases not matched to a gene: 8. The CDR3 DNA follows: TGTGCCAGTAGTTCGGACAGGTTTTTTACTGAAGCTTTCTTT. It yields the protein CASSSDRFFTEAFF.

The rearrangement joins TRBV7-8 to TRBJ2-2; 9 bases agree with TRBD2. CDR3 length equals 16 residues. Germline loops: CDR1 SGHVS, CDR2 FQNEAQ. After removal of 1 base from V and 8 bases from J, the junction contained 8 bases not matched to a gene. In DNA form, the CDR3 reads TGTGCCAGCAGCTTAGGGGGACTAGCCGCCAGGGGGGAGCTGTTTTTT. It yields the protein CASSLGGLAARGELFF.

The chain recombines TRBV24-1 with TRBJ1-5; 9 nucleotides align to TRBD1. Germline V lookup: CDR1 KGHDR, CDR2 SFDVKD. The V gene end was trimmed by 4 bases and the J gene end by 7 bases; junction bases not matched to a gene: 7. CDR3 length equals 15 residues. CDR3 DNA: TGTGCCACCAGTGAAGGGACAGGGAATAAACAGCCCCAGCATTTT. This encodes CATSEGTGNKQPQHF.

The J gene is TRBJ2-7, the V gene TRBV3-1 (or the pseudogene TRBV3-2), with 10 bases aligning to TRBD2. V dropped 3 bases and J dropped 8; count of bases not matched to a gene: 7. Germline-derived CDR1 and CDR2 are LGHDT and YNNKEL (reference sequence). The CDR3 runs 14 residues. The CDR3 reads CASSQLAGEGKQYF. As DNA, the CDR3 is TGTGCCAGCAGCCAGCTAGCGGGAGAGGGAAAGCAGTACTTC.

The V and J genes are TRBV30 and TRBJ2-7; 7 nucleotides agree with TRBD2. With V trimmed by 3 bases and J by 0 bases, 8 bases remained unmatched. Germline loops: CDR1 GTSNPN, CDR2 SVGIG (reference sequence). There are 15 residues in the CDR3. CDR3 nucleotide sequence: TGTGCCTGGAGGGAGAGCGGGATAGGCTCCTACGAGCAGTACGTC. Protein: CAWRESGIGSYEQYV.

The chain carries TRBV3-1 (or the pseudogene TRBV3-2) and TRBJ2-1, with 7 nucleotides matching TRBD2. The germline gives CDR1 LGHDT, CDR2 YNNKEL (reference sequence). The CDR3 sequence is 17 residues long. Trimming at V came to 4 bases and at J to 0 bases, leaving 9 bases not matched to a gene. DNA for the CDR3: TGTGCCAGCAGCCCAAATCTAGCGGTTAACTCCTACAATGAGCAGTTCTTC. Its translation: CASSPNLAVNSYNEQFF.

The chain links TRBV7-3 to TRBJ1-2, with TRBD1 as a possible D gene (6 bases). The CDR3 totals 13 residues. Trimming cost V 2 bases and J 8 bases, with 12 bases left between them. Germline CDR1 is SGHTA and CDR2 is FQGTGA. For the CDR3, the DNA is TGTGCCAGCAGCTTAGGGGCAGGGGTCGGCTACACCTTC. It codes for CASSLGAGVGYTF. Variable domain in full (rest from reference TRBV7-3 and TRBJ1-2): GAGVSQTPSNKVTEKGKYVELRCDPISGHTALYWYRQSLGQGPEFLIYFQGTGAADDSGLPNDRFFAVRPEGSVSTLKIQRTERGDSAVYLCASSLGAGVGYTFGSGTRLTVV.

The genes are TRBV7-2 and TRBJ2-2, with D possibly matching TRBD2 (6 bases). In germline, CDR1 is SGHTA, CDR2 FQGNSA. The ends were cut back, 0 bases at V and 6 bases at J, with 8 bases in the middle. CDR3 length: 14 amino acids. The CDR3 nucleotides read TGTGCCAGCAGCTTAGCGGCGGGGTCCGGGGAGCTGTTTTTT. Translating it yields CASSLAAGSGELFF.

The J gene is TRBJ2-7, the V gene TRBV27, with a possible D match to TRBD2 (5 bases). This CDR3 has 14 amino acids. Deletions cut 8 bases from V and 4 bases from J, with 18 bases between. The germline CDR1 and CDR2 sequences are MNHEY and SMNVEV (reference sequence). The CDR3 protein is CASSTALASYEQYV. The CDR3 bases are TGTGCCAGCTCAACCGCCCTAGCCTCTTACGAGCAGTACGTC.

This clone appeared a few times. The chain is built from TRBV7-2 and TRBJ2-1; 10 positions agree with TRBD1. CDR1 is SGHTA and CDR2 is FQGNSA in the germline V gene. With V trimmed by 6 bases and J by 9 bases, 8 bases remained unmatched. This CDR3 is 14 amino acids long. The CDR3 region has the DNA TGTGCCAGCAGACCGGGACAGGGGCTAGGTGAGCAGTTCTTC. Translating gives CASRPGQGLGEQFF. The entire variable domain, with the rest obtained from reference TRBV7-2 and TRBJ2-1, is as follows: GAGVSQSPSNKVTEKGKDVELRCDPISGHTALYWYRQSLGQGLEFLIYFQGNSAPDKSGLPSDRFSAERTGGSVSTLTIQRTQQEDSAVYLCASRPGQGLGEQFFGPGTRLTVL.

V usage is TRBV29-1 and J usage is TRBJ2-2; the match to TRBD1 covers 7 bases. V dropped 6 bases and J dropped 1; count of bases not matched to a gene: 2. The CDR3 sequence is 13 residues long. Per germline, CDR1 SQVTM and CDR2 ANQGSEA. The DNA of the CDR3 is TGCAGCGTCCAGGGGGAGAACACCGGGGAGCTGTTTTTT. Its protein is CSVQGENTGELFF.

In DNA form, the CDR3 reads TGTGCCATAGGTCCCGGGGGGATCAACTATGGCTACACCTTC. Protein sequence: CAIGPGGINYGYTF. The chain carries TRBV10-3 and TRBJ1-2; tentative D call: TRBD1 (5 bases). Germline V gives CDR1 ENHRY, CDR2 SYGVKD. The V gene lost 9 bases and the J gene lost 2 bases, with 16 bases spanning the gap. The CDR3 extends over 14 amino acids.

This sequence joins TRBV5-4 and TRBJ2-5; TRBD2 matches 10 bases. J gave up 2 bases and V 5 bases, and 6 bases lay outside the gene matches. The CDR3 extends over 15 amino acids. Germline V gene lookup returns CDR1 SGHNT and CDR2 YYREEE (reference sequence). This chain's CDR3 is CASRLWTSGQETQYF. The CDR3, as DNA: TGTGCCAGCAGACTCTGGACTAGCGGTCAAGAGACCCAGTACTTC.

The chain links TRBV18 to TRBJ2-2, with TRBD2 identical over 11 bases. Germline V gives CDR1 KGHSH, CDR2 LQKENI. This CDR3 contains 16 residues. V shed 0 bases, J shed 6 bases, and the junction held 3 bases outside the gene matches. The CDR3 reads CASSPPGLAGPGELFF. CDR3 nucleotide sequence: TGTGCCAGCTCACCACCAGGACTAGCGGGCCCCGGGGAGCTGTTTTTT.

The chain carries TRBV7-9 and TRBJ2-1; 10 bases agree with TRBD1. The V segment lost 5 bases and the J segment 2 bases; nucleotides outside the gene matches: 3. Looked up from germline, CDR1 is SEHNR and CDR2 is FQNEAQ (reference sequence). The CDR3 covers 15 residues. CDR3 sequence (DNA): TGTGCCAGCAGCGTCGACAGGGGGCCCTACAATGAGCAGTTCTTC. This translates into CASSVDRGPYNEQFF.

This sequence joins TRBV11-2 and TRBJ1-2; no reliable D call. The length of the CDR3 is 15 residues. The germline V gene has CDR1 SGHAT and CDR2 FQNNGV. The germline V and J ends were trimmed by 5 bases and 4 bases, with 17 bases remaining between them. The CDR3 DNA is TGTGCCAGCAGCGTGACTACCACCACGCCCTATGGCTACACCTTC. Translated, it gives CASSVTTTTPYGYTF.

J is TRBJ1-1 and V is TRBV6-5, with D uncertain. The CDR3 sequence is 13 residues long. Germline V lookup: CDR1 MNHEY, CDR2 SVGAGI. The V and J ends lost 8 bases and 1 base respectively, with 11 bases between them. The CDR3 region has the DNA TGTGCCAGCTTGTATAATCCGAACACTGAAGCTTTCTTT. Translating gives CASLYNPNTEAFF.

CDR3 DNA: TGTGCCAGCAGCTTCGGGGGTAGGGACAGGGGCCGACAGCCCCAGCATTTT. Residues: CASSFGGRDRGRQPQHF. The chain has TRBV3-1 (or the pseudogene TRBV3-2) and TRBJ1-5; TRBD1 matches 10 bases. This CDR3 has 17 amino acids. The germline gives CDR1 LGHDT, CDR2 YNNKEL (reference sequence). With 5 bases clipped from V and 7 bases from J, the junction kept 14 bases outside the gene matches.

The chain employs TRBV4-2 and TRBJ1-6; 7 bases are shared with TRBD1. CDR3 length equals 16 residues. The germline V gene has CDR1 LGHNA and CDR2 YNFKEQ. V lost 0 bases to trimming and J lost 8 bases; unmatched junction nucleotides: 7. This chain's CDR3 is CASSQETGDGDSPLHF. Written as DNA, the CDR3 is TGTGCCAGCAGCCAAGAAACAGGGGATGGTGATTCACCCCTCCACTTT.

This chain joins TRBV6-5 and TRBJ1-2; the D gene is possibly TRBD1 (5 bases). Trimming took 7 bases from V and 2 from J, leaving 14 bases between them. The CDR3 length is 14 residues. CDR1 is MNHEY and CDR2 is SVGAGI in the germline V gene. The CDR3: CASNGGVGNYGYTF. The CDR3 region has the DNA TGTGCCAGCAACGGGGGAGTAGGGAACTATGGCTACACCTTC.

V gene TRBV5-1 combines with J gene TRBJ2-1, with TRBD1 matching 7 bases. In germline, CDR1 is SGHRS, CDR2 YFSETQ. The trim removed 4 bases at V and 6 bases at J, leaving 10 bases unmatched. This CDR3 contains 15 residues. The CDR3 bases are TGCGCCAGCAGCCCGGAGACAGGGCTGGGCAATGAGCAGTTCTTC. It specifies CASSPETGLGNEQFF.